The TCR beta chain described here comes from a study of control samples from healthy donors and cancer patients. The V gene lost 4 bases and the J gene lost 9 bases, with 13 bases spanning the gap. Germline CDR1 is LGHDT and CDR2 is YNNKEL (reference sequence). This CDR3 is built from 13 residues. The method was immunoSEQ multiplex PCR; TCRdb's version includes in-frame clones alone and lacks a portion of them. The sample lists around 100,000 clones, approximately 90% occurring once. The source of this sequence is a man in his 60s with lung cancer. Sequencing was performed on PBMCs. The chain uses TRBV3-1 (or the pseudogene TRBV3-2) and TRBJ1-5; D remains ambiguous. The CDR3 bases are TGTGCCAGCAGCCTCGGGGTGGTGGGGCCCCAGCATTTT. Its translation is CASSLGVVGPQHF.